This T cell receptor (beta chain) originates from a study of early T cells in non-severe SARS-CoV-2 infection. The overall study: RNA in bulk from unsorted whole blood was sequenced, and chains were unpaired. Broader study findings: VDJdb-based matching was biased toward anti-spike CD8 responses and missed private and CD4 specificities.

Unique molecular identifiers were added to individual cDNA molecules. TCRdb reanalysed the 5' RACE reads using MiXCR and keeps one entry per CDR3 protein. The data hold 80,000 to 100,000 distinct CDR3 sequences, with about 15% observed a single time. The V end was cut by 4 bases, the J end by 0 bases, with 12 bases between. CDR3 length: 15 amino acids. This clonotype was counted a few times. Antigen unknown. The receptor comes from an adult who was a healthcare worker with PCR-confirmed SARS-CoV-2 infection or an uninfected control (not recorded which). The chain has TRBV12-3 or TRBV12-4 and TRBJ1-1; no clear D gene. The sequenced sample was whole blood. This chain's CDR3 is CASSSRVSVNTEAFF. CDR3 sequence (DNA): TGTGCCAGCAGTTCGCGTGTCTCAGTGAACACTGAAGCTTTCTTT.